This TCR beta chain was documented in a study of cytomegalovirus exposure and HLA in healthy donors. Study background: One earlier analysis, a look at 150 million to 200 million T cells, found 100 million to 130 million unique TCR beta sequences.

This clone has more than one count but fewer than ten. Primers included in the PCR were 60 Vbeta and 13 Jbeta primers. Here immunoSEQ multiplex PCR was the method, and the copy in TCRdb shows in-frame clones only, minus some. The profile shows around 40,000 clones, over 55% of them singletons. Germline loops: CDR1 SGHKS, CDR2 YYEKEE (reference sequence). This CDR3 is built from 16 residues. The V end was cut by 7 bases, the J end by 5 bases, with 25 bases between. The source is a human donor in good health. The chain joins TRBV5-5 to TRBJ2-7, with a tentative D call TRBD1 (6 bases). What was sequenced was PBMCs. The CDR3: CASRWGLGTYSDEQYF. CDR3 DNA sequence: TGTGCCAGCCGCTGGGGGCTGGGGACATACTCTGACGAGCAGTACTTC.